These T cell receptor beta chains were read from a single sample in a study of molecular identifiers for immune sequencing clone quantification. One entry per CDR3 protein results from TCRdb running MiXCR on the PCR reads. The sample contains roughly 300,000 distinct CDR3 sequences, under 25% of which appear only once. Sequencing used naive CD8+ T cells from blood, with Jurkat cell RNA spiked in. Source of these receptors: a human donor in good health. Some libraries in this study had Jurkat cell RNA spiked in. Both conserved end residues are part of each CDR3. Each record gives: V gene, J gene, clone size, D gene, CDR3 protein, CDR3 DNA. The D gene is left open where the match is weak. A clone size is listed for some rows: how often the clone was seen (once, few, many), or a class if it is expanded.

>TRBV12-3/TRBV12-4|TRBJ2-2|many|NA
CASSQLTGNTGELFF
TGTGCCAGCAGCCAATTAACAGGGAACACCGGGGAGCTGTTTTTT
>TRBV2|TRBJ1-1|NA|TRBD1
CASRRTGIPEALF
TGTGCCAGCAGGAGGACAGGGATTCCTGAAGCTCTCTTT
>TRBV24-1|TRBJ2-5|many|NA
CATSDSGVETQYF
TGTGCCACCAGTGATTCGGGGGTGGAGACCCAGTACTTC
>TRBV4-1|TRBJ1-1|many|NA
CASSQEPYGNTEAFF
TGCGCCAGCAGCCAAGAACCTTATGGAAACACTGAAGCTTTCTTT
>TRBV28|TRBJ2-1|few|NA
CASSTEGEQFF
TGTGCCAGCAGCACAGAAGGCGAGCAGTTCTTC
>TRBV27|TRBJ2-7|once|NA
CASSTLGRAYEQYF
TGTGCCAGCAGTACTCTGGGCAGGGCCTACGAGCAGTACTTC
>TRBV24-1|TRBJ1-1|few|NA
CATSGSIGTEAFF
TGTGCCACCAGTGGCAGCATCGGCACTGAAGCTTTCTTT
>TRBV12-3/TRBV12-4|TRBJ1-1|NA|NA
CASSHFRGMNTEAFF
TGTGCCAGCAGTCATTTCAGGGGAATGAACACTGAAGCTTTCTTT
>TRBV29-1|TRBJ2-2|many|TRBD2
CSVERLANTGELFF
TGCAGCGTTGAACGACTAGCTAACACCGGGGAGCTGTTTTTT
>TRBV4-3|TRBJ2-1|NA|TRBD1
CASSQAPLTGQIDEQFF
TGCGCCAGCAGCCAAGCTCCCCTGACAGGGCAAATCGATGAGCAGTTCTTC
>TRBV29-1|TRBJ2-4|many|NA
CSVEDAWDGDKNIQYF
TGCAGCGTTGAAGACGCTTGGGACGGCGACAAAAACATTCAGTACTTC
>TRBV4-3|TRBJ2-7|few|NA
CASSQEAGLIEQYF
TGCGCCAGCAGCCAAGAGGCAGGTTTAATCGAGCAGTACTTC
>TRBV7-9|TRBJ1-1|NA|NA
CASNAYRPGIRLTEAFF
TGTGCCAGCAACGCATATCGTCCAGGGATTAGGCTCACTGAAGCTTTCTTT
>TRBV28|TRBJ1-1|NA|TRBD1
CASSLVGQVEAFF
TGTGCCAGCAGTTTGGTCGGACAGGTTGAAGCTTTCTTT
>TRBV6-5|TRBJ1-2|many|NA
CASSPIVGHYGYTF
TGTGCCAGCAGTCCTATAGTAGGGCACTATGGCTACACCTTC
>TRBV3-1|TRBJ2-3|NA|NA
CASSQDPAGLSTDTQYF
TGTGCCAGCAGCCAAGACCCGGCGGGCCTGAGCACAGATACGCAGTATTTT
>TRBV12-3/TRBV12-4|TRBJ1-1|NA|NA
CASSFWDLDTEAFF
TGTGCCAGCAGTTTTTGGGATCTTGACACTGAAGCTTTCTTT
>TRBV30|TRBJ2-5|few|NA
CAWSALLGEQETQYF
TGTGCCTGGAGTGCCCTGTTAGGGGAACAAGAGACCCAGTACTTC
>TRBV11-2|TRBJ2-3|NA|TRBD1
CASSPIVGQGPDTQYF
TGTGCCAGCAGCCCGATAGTGGGACAGGGACCAGATACGCAGTATTTT
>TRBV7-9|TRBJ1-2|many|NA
CASSLGPPNGYTF
TGTGCCAGCAGCCTAGGCCCACCCAATGGCTACACCTTC
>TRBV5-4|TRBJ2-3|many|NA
CASSLDLDTQYF
TGTGCCAGCAGCTTGGATCTAGATACGCAGTATTTT
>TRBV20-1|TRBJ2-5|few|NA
CSARVSVFQETQYF
TGCAGTGCTAGAGTCTCGGTTTTCCAAGAGACCCAGTACTTC
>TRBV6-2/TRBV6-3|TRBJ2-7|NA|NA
CASSYSVVSSSYEQYF
TGTGCCAGCAGTTACTCGGTCGTCAGTAGCTCCTACGAGCAGTACTTC
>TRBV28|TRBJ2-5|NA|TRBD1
CASSALDRARQETQYF
TGTGCCAGCAGCGCCCTGGACAGGGCCCGGCAAGAGACCCAGTACTTC
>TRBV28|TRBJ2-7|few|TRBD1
CASSDRGIYEQYF
TGTGCCAGCAGCGACAGGGGAATCTACGAGCAGTACTTC
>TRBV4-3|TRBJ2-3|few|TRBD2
CASSQDMRGSTDTQYF
TGCGCCAGCAGCCAAGATATGCGGGGGAGCACAGATACGCAGTATTTT
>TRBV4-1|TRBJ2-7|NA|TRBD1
CASSPEDRLGVYEQYF
TGCGCCAGCAGCCCGGAGGACAGGCTAGGGGTCTACGAGCAGTACTTC
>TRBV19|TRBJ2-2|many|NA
CASPKENTGELFF
TGTGCCAGCCCCAAAGAGAACACCGGGGAGCTGTTTTTT
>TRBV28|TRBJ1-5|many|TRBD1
CASSLLQGAGQPQHF
TGTGCCAGCAGTTTATTACAGGGGGCAGGCCAGCCCCAGCATTTT
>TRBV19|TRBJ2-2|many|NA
CASSIQTGELFF
TGTGCCAGTAGTATACAGACCGGGGAGCTGTTTTTT
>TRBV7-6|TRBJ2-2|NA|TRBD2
CASSVASGLAVTPRTGELFF
TGTGCCAGCAGCGTAGCTTCCGGACTAGCAGTGACACCCCGGACCGGGGAGCTGTTTTTT
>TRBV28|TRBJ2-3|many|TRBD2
CASSFPPGLAGNTQYF
TGTGCCAGCAGTTTCCCTCCCGGACTAGCGGGAAATACGCAGTATTTT
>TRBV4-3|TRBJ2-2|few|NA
CASSQGYRGGTGELFF
TGCGCCAGCAGCCAAGGTTACAGGGGGGGCACCGGGGAGCTGTTTTTT
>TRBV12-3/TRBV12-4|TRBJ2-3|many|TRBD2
CASIPSGGAWDTQYF
TGTGCCAGCATCCCCTCCGGGGGGGCTTGGGATACGCAGTATTTT
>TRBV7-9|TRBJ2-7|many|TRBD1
CASSPGGQGPYEQYF
TGTGCCAGCAGCCCGGGTGGACAGGGGCCCTACGAGCAGTACTTC
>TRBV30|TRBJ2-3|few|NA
CAWSSSGVLDTQYF
TGTGCCTGGAGTAGCTCGGGGGTGTTAGATACGCAGTATTTT
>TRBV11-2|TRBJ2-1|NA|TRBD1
CASLSAGTASYNEQFF
TGTGCCAGCCTATCGGCAGGGACAGCCTCCTACAATGAGCAGTTCTTC
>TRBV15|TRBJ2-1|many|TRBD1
CATSEGAVSSYNEQFF
TGTGCCACCAGCGAGGGGGCCGTTAGCTCCTACAATGAGCAGTTCTTC
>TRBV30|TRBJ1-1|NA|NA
CAWSVIENTEAFF
TGTGCCTGGAGTGTAATCGAGAACACTGAAGCTTTCTTT
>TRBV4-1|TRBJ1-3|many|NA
CASSLRVKGSGNTIYF
TGCGCCAGCAGCCTCAGGGTAAAAGGCTCTGGAAACACCATATATTTT
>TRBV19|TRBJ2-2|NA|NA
CASIGLPDYGELFF
TGTGCCAGTATTGGTCTCCCTGACTACGGGGAGCTGTTTTTT
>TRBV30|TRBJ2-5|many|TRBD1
CAWETGNQETQYF
TGTGCCTGGGAGACAGGGAACCAAGAGACCCAGTACTTC
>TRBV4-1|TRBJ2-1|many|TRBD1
CASRGQGANEQFF
TGCGCCAGCAGAGGACAGGGGGCGAATGAGCAGTTCTTC
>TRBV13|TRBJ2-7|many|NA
CASSFGLGRGYEQYF
TGTGCCAGCAGCTTTGGCCTGGGCAGGGGCTACGAGCAGTACTTC
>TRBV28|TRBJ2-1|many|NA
CASTTVVIADNEQFF
TGTGCCAGCACAACCGTCGTGATAGCGGACAATGAGCAGTTCTTC
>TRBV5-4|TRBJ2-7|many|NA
CASSFATGSSYEQYF
TGTGCCAGCAGCTTCGCGACCGGCAGCTCCTACGAGCAGTACTTC
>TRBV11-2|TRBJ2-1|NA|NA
CASSPPGIGDEQFF
TGTGCCAGCAGCCCACCGGGGATAGGGGATGAGCAGTTCTTC
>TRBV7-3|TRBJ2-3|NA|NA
CASSLLAPDTQYF
TGTGCCAGCAGCTTACTTGCTCCCGATACGCAGTATTTT
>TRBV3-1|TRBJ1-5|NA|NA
CASSQGRVNQPQHF
TGTGCCAGCAGCCAAGGCCGGGTCAATCAGCCCCAGCATTTT
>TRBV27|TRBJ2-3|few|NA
CASSLYTSTDTQYF
TGTGCCAGCAGTTTATATACTAGCACAGATACGCAGTATTTT
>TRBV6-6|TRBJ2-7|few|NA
CASSYSSRHEQYF
TGTGCCAGCAGTTACTCTTCAAGGCACGAGCAGTACTTC
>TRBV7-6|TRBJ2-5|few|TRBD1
CASSNRQGSTRTQYF
TGTGCCAGCAGCAACCGACAGGGGTCGACAAGGACCCAGTACTTC
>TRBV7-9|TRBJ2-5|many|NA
CASSPPPETQYF
TGTGCCAGCAGCCCGCCCCCAGAGACCCAGTACTTC
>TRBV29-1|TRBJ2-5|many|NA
CSVDTGGLGTQYF
TGCAGCGTGGACACCGGGGGGCTTGGGACCCAGTACTTC
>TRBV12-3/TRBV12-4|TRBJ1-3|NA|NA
CASRDMGNTIYF
TGTGCCAGCAGAGACATGGGAAACACCATATATTTT
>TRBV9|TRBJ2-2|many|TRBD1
CASSGRDSDTGELFF
TGTGCCAGCAGCGGCCGGGACAGCGACACCGGGGAGCTGTTTTTT
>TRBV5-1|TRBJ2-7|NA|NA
CASSLGGANYEQYF
TGCGCCAGCAGCTTGGGGGGGGCCAACTACGAGCAGTACTTC